This paragraph reports one T cell receptor beta chain. Time point of the sample: after neoadjuvant nivolumab, at surgical resection. The repertoire was sequenced with immunoSEQ multiplex PCR; TCRdb's copy has only in-frame clones and lacks some. The table lists 9,500 to 10,000 clones, under 70% of them singletons, with about 4% in the top ten. Looked up from germline, CDR1 is MNHNS and CDR2 is SASEGT. V gave up 3 bases and J gave up 5 bases, with 13 bases separating them. This CDR3 has 14 residues. This sample is drawn from a study of neoadjuvant anti-PD-1 for oral cavity cancer. V usage is TRBV6-1 and J usage is TRBJ1-1; a weak D match, TRBD1 (5 bases). The sample consisted of PBMCs, taken after nivolumab (anti-PD-1) treatment. This clonotype originated in a person aged 40 to 85 with oral cavity squamous cell carcinoma. CDR3 loop: CASSDGGVGTEAFF. Written as DNA, the CDR3 is TGTGCCAGCAGTGACGGGGGGGTTGGGACTGAAGCTTTCTTT.